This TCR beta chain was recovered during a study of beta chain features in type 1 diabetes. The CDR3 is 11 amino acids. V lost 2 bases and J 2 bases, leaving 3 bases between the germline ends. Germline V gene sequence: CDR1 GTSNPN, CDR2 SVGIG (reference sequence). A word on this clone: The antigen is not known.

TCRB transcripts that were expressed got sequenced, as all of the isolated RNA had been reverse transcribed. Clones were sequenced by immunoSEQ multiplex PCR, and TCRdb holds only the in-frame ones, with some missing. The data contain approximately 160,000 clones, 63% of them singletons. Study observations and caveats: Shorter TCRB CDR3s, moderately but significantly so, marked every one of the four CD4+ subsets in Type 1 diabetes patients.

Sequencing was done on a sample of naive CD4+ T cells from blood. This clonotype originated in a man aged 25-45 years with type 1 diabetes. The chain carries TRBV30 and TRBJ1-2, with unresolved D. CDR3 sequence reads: CAWSRNYGYTF. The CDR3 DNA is TGTGCCTGGAGTAGGAACTATGGCTACACCTTC.